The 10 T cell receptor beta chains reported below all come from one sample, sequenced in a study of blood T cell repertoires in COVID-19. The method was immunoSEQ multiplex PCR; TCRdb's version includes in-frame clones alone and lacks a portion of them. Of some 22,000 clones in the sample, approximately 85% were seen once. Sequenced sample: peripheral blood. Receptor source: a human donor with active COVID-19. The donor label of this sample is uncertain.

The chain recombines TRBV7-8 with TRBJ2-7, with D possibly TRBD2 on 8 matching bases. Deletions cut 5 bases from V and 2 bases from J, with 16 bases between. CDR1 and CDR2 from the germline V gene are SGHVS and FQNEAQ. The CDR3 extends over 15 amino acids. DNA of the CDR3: TGTGCCAGCAGCCGACAGGGACTAGGGACCTACGAGCAGTACTTC. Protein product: CASSRQGLGTYEQYF.

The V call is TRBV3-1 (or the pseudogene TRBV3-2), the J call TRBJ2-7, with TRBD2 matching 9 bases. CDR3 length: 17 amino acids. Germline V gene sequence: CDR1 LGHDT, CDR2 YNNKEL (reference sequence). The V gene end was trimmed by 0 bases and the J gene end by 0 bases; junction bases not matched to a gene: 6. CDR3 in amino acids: CASSQDRSGRSSYEQYF. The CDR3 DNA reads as TGTGCCAGCAGCCAAGATCGGAGCGGGAGGAGCTCCTACGAGCAGTACTTC.

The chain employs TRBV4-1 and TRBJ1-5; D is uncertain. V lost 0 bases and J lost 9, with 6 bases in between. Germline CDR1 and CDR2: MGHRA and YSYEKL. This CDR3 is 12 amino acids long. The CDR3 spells CASSQDTGPQHF. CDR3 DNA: TGCGCCAGCAGCCAAGATACCGGGCCCCAGCATTTT.

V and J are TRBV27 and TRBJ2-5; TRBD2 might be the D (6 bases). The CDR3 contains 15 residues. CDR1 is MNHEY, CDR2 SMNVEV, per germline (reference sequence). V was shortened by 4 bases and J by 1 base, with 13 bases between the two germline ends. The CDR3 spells CASSSNGGAQETQYF. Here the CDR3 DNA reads TGTGCCAGCAGTTCAAACGGGGGTGCCCAAGAGACCCAGTACTTC.

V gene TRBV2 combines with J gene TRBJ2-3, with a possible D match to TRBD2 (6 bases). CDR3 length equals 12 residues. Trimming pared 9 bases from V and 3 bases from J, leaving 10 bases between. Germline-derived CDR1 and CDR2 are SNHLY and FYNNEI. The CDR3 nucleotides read TGTGCCAGTTGGGGAGGTACAGATACGCAGTATTTT. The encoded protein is CASWGGTDTQYF.

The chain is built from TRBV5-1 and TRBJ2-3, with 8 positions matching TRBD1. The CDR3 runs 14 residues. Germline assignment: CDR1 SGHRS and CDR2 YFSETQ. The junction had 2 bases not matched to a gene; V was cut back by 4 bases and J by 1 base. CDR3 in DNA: TGCGCCAGCAGCAAGACAGGGGGCACAGATACGCAGTATTTT. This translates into CASSKTGGTDTQYF. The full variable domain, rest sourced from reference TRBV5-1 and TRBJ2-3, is KAGVTQTPRYLIKTRGQQVTLSCSPISGHRSVSWYQQTPGQGLQFLFEYFSETQRNKGNFPGRFSGRQFSNSRSEMNVSTLELGDSALYLCASSKTGGTDTQYFGPGTRLTVL.

Here the CDR3 reads CASSFTPFLAGSHSVVELFF. In DNA, the CDR3 is TGTGCCAGCAGCTTTACCCCTTTCCTAGCCGGGAGTCACTCGGTCGTGGAGCTGTTTTTT. The genes are TRBV11-3 and TRBJ2-2, with D possibly being TRBD2 (6 bases). Germline V gives CDR1 SGHNT, CDR2 YENEEA. V dropped 3 bases and J dropped 10 bases, with 33 bases sitting between them. This CDR3 spans 20 amino acids.

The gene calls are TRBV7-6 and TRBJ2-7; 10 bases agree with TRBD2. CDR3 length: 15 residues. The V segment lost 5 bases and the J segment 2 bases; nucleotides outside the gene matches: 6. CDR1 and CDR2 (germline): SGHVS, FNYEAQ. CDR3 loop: CASSPTSGPPYEQYF. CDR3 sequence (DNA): TGTGCCAGCAGCCCGACTAGCGGGCCCCCCTACGAGCAGTACTTC.

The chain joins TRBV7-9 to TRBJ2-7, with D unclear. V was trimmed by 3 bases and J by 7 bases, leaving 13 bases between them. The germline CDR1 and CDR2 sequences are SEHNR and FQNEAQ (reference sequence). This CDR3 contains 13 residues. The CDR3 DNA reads TGTGCCAGCAGCTTCACGGCAGGTGGGGAGCAGTACTTC. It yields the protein CASSFTAGGEQYF.

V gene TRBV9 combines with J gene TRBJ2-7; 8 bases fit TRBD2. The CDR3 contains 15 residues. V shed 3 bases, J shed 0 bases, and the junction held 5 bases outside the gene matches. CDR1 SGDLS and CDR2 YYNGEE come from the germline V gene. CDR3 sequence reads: CASSALAGFSYEQYF. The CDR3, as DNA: TGTGCCAGCAGCGCCCTAGCGGGCTTCTCCTACGAGCAGTACTTC.